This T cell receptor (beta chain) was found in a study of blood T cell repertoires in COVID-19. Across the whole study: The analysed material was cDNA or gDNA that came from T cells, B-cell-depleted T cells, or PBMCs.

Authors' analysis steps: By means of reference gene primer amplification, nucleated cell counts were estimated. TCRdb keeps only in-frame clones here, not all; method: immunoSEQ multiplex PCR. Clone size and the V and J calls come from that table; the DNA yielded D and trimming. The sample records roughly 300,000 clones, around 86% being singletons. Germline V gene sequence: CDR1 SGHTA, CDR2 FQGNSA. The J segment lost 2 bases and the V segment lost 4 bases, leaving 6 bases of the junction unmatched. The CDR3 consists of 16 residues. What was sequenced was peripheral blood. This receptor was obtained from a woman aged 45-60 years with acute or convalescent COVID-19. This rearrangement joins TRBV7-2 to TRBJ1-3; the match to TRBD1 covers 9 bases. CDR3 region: CASSSQQGATGNTIYF. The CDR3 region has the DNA TGTGCCAGCAGCTCCCAACAGGGGGCGACTGGAAACACCATATATTTT.